The entry below describes one T cell receptor (beta chain). Its antigen is still unknown. There are 16 residues in the CDR3. CDR1 and CDR2 (germline): MNHEY, SMNVEV (reference sequence). V gave up 5 bases and J gave up 0 bases, with 16 bases separating them. These data come from a study of cytomegalovirus exposure and HLA in healthy donors. A 120-subject validation cohort, separate from the approximately 720-subject first cohort, supplied the donors. TCRdb's table, derived via immunoSEQ multiplex PCR, lists solely in-frame clones and lacks some. The sample has approximately 160,000 clones, 70% to 90% seen once. Regarding the study as a whole: In vitro data verified a few CMV-associated chains as specific for CMV antigens. Some TCR beta chains (around 180 of them) were listed as cytomegalovirus-associated.

Sequencing used PBMCs. This chain uses TRBV27 with TRBJ1-1; D is perhaps TRBD1 (5 bases). The clonotype was recovered from a young woman in good health and CMV-seronegative. The CDR3 sequence: CASSLTSRVLNTEAFF. The CDR3, as DNA: TGTGCCAGCAGTCTCACGAGCAGGGTTCTGAACACTGAAGCTTTCTTT.